The text below deals with one T cell receptor (beta chain). Its antigen is unidentified. This table comes from immunoSEQ multiplex PCR, and its TCRdb copy is limited to in-frame clones, with some not included. Of about 150,000 clones listed, roughly 90% are singletons. Trimming took 6 bases from V and 3 from J; bases not matched to a gene: 7. The CDR3 covers 15 residues. Looked up from germline, CDR1 is SGHRS and CDR2 is YFSETQ. This record comes from a study of T cell responses to AZD1222 COVID-19 vaccine. Study-level points and caveats: At baseline, just a handful of AZD1222 recipients tested seropositive. There were repertoire samples only from the period after the peak T cell response. The donor group comprised mostly white British people and more females; the analysis possibly underestimated clonal diversity. Of spike-specific TCRs, nearly half reportedly target regions left unmutated in variants.

Sequenced here: peripheral blood, sampled 28 days after the second AZD1222 dose. This TCR derives from an adult who received the AZD1222 COVID-19 vaccine. The chain recombines TRBV5-1 with TRBJ2-5; 11 nucleotides line up with TRBD2. This chain's CDR3 is CASNGGTSGEETQYF. CDR3 bases: TGCGCCAGCAACGGGGGGACTAGCGGTGAAGAGACCCAGTACTTC.